What follows is one TCR beta chain and its context. Antigen: not known. The data are from a study of post-analysis software for immune sequencing data. Study background: Clinical courses comprised relapsing-remitting, secondary progressive and progressive-relapsing multiple sclerosis. Study-level results: Compared with controls, patients showed significantly lower normalized Chao1 diversity. TRBV5-6, TRBV5-1 and TRBV20-1 were among a few TRBV segments more frequent in patients than controls.

Incorporated into the TCR beta cDNA libraries were unique molecular identifiers, which served to reduce PCR and sequencing biases. TCRdb re-derived calls from the PCR reads in MiXCR, one entry per CDR3 protein. This table holds hundreds of thousands of distinct CDR3 sequences, around 50% found once. The CDR3 is made up of 13 amino acids. The V gene lost 6 bases and the J gene lost 1 base, with 9 bases spanning the gap. This sequence originates from a girl between 5 and 17 years old with multiple sclerosis. V gene TRBV12-3 or TRBV12-4 combines with J gene TRBJ1-1; D not certain. The sequenced sample consisted of blood. In DNA form, the CDR3 reads TGTGCCAGCAGCCCCCATGGGAACACTGAAGCTTTCTTT. Translating gives CASSPHGNTEAFF.